This T cell receptor beta chain originates from a study of post-analysis software for immune sequencing data. Study as a whole: Both relapsing-remitting and secondary progressive multiple sclerosis featured among the disease courses, as did progressive-relapsing multiple sclerosis.

Each TCR beta cDNA library carried unique molecular identifiers. TCRdb ran MiXCR on the PCR reads and lists one entry per CDR3 protein. The sample gives under 900,000 distinct CDR3 sequences, roughly 58% of which show up once; approximately 4.5% is in the top ten. The CDR3 is 13 residues long. Germline-derived CDR1 and CDR2 are SGDLS and YYNGEE. V was shortened by 0 bases and J by 1 base, with 3 bases between the two germline ends. Study findings and constraints: Batch-mates among the samples co-clustered strongly by F measure. Five TRBV segments, including TRBV5-6, TRBV5-1 and TRBV20-1, were more frequent in patients than controls. Compared against controls, patients with multiple sclerosis displayed significantly lower normalized Chao1 diversity.

Ten or more counts support this clonotype. Its antigen is unidentified. Sequencing was done on a sample of blood. The rearrangement links TRBV9 to TRBJ2-3; D is unclear. The receptor comes from a girl aged 10 to 17 with multiple sclerosis. The CDR3 DNA reads TGTGCCAGCAGCGTAGGGGGCACAGATACGCAGTATTTT. As protein: CASSVGGTDTQYF.